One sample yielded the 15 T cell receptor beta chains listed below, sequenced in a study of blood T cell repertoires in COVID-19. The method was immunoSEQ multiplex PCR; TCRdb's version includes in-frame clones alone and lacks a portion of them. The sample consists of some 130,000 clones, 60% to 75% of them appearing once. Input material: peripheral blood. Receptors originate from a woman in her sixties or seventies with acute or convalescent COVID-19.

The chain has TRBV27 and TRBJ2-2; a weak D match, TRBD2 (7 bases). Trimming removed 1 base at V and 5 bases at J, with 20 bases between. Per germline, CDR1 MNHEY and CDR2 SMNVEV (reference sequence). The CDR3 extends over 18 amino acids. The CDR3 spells CASSLFPGGGRRTGELFF. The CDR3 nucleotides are TGTGCCAGCAGTTTATTCCCTGGGGGGGGCCGGAGGACCGGGGAGCTGTTTTTT.

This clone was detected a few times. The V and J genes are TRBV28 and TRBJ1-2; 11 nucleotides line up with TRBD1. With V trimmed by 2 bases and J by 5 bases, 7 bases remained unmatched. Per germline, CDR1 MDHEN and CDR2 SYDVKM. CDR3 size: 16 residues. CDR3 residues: CASSLIGTGGAYGYTF. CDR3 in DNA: TGTGCCAGCAGTTTAATAGGGACAGGGGGTGCATATGGCTACACCTTC.

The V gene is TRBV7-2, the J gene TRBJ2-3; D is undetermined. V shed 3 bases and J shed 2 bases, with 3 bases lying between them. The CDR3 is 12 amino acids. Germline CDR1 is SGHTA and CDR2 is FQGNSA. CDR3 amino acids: CASSLYTDTQYF. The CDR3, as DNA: TGTGCCAGCAGCTTGTACACAGATACGCAGTATTTT.

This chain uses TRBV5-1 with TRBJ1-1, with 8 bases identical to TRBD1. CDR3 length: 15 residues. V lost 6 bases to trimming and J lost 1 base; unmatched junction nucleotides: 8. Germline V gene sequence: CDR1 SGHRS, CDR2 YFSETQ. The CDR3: CASTPWTGPNTEAFF. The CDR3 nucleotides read TGCGCCAGCACCCCATGGACAGGGCCGAACACTGAAGCTTTCTTT.

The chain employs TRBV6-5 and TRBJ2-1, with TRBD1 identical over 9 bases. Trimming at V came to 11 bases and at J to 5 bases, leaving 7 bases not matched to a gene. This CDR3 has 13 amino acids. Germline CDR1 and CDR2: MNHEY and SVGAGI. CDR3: CAGRGQGNNEQFF. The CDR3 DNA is TGTGCCGGGAGGGGACAGGGCAACAATGAGCAGTTCTTC.

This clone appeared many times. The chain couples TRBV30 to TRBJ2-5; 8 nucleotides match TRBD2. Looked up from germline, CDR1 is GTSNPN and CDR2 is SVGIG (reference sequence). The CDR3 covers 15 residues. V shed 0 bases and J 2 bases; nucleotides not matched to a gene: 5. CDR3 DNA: TGTGCCTGGAGTGTAGCGGGAGTTCGGCAAGAGACCCAGTACTTC. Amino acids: CAWSVAGVRQETQYF.

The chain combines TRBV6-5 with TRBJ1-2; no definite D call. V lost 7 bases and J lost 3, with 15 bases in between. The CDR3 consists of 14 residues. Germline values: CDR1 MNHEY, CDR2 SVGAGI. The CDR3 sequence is CASIFLLADYGYTF. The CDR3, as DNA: TGTGCCAGCATATTTCTTTTGGCGGACTATGGCTACACCTTC.

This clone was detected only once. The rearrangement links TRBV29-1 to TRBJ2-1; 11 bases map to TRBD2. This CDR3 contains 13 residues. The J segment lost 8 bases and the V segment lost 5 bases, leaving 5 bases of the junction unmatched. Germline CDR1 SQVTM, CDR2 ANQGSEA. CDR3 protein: CSVRLAGFDEQFF. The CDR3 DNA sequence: TGCAGCGTTCGACTAGCGGGATTCGATGAGCAGTTCTTC.

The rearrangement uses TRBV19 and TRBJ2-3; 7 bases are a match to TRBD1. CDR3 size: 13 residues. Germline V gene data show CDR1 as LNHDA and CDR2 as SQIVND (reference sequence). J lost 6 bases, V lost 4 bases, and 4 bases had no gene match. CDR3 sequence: CASSTTGEDTQYF. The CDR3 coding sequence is TGTGCCAGTAGTACTACAGGGGAGGATACGCAGTATTTT.

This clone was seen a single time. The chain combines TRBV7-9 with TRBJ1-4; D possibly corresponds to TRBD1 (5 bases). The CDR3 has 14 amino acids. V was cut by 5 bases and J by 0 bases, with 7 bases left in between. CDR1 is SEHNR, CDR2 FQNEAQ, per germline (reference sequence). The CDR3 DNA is TGTGCCAGCAGCCAGACAGCAACTAATGAAAAACTGTTTTTT. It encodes CASSQTATNEKLFF.

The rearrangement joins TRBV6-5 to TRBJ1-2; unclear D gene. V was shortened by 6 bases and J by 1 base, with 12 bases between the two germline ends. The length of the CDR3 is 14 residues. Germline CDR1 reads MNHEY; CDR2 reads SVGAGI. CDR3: CASSPRGSNYGYTF. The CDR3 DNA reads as TGTGCCAGCAGCCCCCGCGGCAGTAACTATGGCTACACCTTC.

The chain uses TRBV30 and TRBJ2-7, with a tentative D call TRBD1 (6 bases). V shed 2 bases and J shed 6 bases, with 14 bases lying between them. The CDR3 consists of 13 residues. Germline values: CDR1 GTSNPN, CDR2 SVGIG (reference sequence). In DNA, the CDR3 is TGTGCCTGGAGTCTCCACCGAGGGGGCGAGCAGTACTTC. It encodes CAWSLHRGGEQYF.

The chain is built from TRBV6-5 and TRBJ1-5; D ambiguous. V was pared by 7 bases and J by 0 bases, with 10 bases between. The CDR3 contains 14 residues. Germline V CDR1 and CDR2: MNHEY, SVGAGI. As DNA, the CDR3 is TGTGCCAGCACGCCTTTAGATAGCAATCAGCCCCAGCATTTT. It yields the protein CASTPLDSNQPQHF.

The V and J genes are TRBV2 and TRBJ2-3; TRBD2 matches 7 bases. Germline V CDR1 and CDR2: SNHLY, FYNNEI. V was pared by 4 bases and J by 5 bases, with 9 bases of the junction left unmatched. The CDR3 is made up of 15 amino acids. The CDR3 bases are TGTGCCAGCAGTGCCCCGGGGCGGGAGCGAGATACGCAGTATTTT. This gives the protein CASSAPGRERDTQYF.

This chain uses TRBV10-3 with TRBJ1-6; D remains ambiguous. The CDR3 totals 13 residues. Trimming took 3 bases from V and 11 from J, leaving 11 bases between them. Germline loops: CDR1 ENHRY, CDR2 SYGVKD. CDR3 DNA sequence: TGTGCCATCAGTGAAAAAGTGGAGACACCCCTCCACTTT. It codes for CAISEKVETPLHF.